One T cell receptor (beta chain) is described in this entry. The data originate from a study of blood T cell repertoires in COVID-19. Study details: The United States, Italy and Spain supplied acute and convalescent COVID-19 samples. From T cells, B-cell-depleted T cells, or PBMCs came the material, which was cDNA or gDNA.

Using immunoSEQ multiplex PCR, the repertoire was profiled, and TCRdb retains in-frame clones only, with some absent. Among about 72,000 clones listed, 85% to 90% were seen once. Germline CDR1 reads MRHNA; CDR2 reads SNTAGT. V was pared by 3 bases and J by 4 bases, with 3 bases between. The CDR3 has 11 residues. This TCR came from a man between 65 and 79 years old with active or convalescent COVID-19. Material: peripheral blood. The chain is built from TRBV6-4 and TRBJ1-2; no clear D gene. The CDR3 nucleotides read TGTGCCAGCAGTGAGAGCTATGGCTACACCTTC. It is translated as CASSESYGYTF.